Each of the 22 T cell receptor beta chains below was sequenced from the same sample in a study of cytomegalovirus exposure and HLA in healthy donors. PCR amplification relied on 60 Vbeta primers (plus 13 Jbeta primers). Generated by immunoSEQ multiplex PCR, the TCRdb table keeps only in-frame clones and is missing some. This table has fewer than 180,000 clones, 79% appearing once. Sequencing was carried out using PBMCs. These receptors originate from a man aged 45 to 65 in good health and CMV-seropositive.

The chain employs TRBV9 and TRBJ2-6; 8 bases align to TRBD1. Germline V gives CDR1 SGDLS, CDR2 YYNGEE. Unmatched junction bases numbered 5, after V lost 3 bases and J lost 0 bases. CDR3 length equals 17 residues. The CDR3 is CASSGQGLYSGANVLTF. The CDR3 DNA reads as TGTGCCAGCAGCGGACAGGGGCTCTACTCTGGGGCCAACGTCCTGACTTTC. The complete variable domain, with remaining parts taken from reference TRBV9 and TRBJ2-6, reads DSGVTQTPKHLITATGQRVTLRCSPRSGDLSVYWYQQSLDQGLQFLIQYYNGEERAKGNILERFSAQQFPDLHSELNLSSLELGDSALYFCASSGQGLYSGANVLTFGAGSRLTVL.

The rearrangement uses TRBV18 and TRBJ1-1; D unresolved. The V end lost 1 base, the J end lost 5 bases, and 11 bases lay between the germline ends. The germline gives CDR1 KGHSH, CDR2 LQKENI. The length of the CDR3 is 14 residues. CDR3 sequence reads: CASSPQGGLTEAFF. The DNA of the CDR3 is TGTGCCAGCTCACCACAGGGAGGTTTAACTGAAGCTTTCTTT.

The DNA of the CDR3 is TGTGCCAGCAGCCCGAGGACAGGGTGGGATGAAAAACTGTTTTTT. Protein: CASSPRTGWDEKLFF. V usage is TRBV9 and J usage is TRBJ1-4, with 8 nucleotides matching TRBD1. Germline trimming cut 4 bases from V and 6 bases from J; bases unmatched to any gene: 8. The CDR3 totals 15 residues. Germline V CDR1 and CDR2: SGDLS, YYNGEE. The full variable domain, rest sourced from reference TRBV9 and TRBJ1-4, is DSGVTQTPKHLITATGQRVTLRCSPRSGDLSVYWYQQSLDQGLQFLIQYYNGEERAKGNILERFSAQQFPDLHSELNLSSLELGDSALYFCASSPRTGWDEKLFFGSGTQLSVL.

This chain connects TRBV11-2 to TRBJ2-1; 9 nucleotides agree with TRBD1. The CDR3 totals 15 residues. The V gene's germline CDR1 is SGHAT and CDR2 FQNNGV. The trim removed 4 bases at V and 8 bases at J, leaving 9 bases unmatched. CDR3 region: CASSSPGQGHHEQFF. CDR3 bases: TGTGCCAGCAGCTCTCCGGGACAGGGTCACCATGAGCAGTTCTTC. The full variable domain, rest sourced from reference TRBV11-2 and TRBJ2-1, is EAGVAQSPRYKIIEKRQSVAFWCNPISGHATLYWYQQILGQGPKLLIQFQNNGVVDDSQLPKDRFSAERLKGVDSTLKIQPAKLEDSAVYLCASSSPGQGHHEQFFGPGTRLTVL.

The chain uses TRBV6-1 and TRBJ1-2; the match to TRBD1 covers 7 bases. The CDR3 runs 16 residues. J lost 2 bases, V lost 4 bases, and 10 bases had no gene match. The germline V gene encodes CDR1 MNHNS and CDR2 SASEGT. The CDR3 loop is CASSGTGAGWNYGYTF. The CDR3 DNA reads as TGTGCCAGCAGTGGCACAGGGGCTGGCTGGAACTATGGCTACACCTTC.

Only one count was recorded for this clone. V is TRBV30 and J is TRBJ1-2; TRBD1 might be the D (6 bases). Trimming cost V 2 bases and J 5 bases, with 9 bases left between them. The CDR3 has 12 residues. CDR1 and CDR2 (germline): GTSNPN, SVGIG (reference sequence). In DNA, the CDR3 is TGTGCCTGGAGTAGACAGGTATATGGCTACACCTTC. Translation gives CAWSRQVYGYTF.

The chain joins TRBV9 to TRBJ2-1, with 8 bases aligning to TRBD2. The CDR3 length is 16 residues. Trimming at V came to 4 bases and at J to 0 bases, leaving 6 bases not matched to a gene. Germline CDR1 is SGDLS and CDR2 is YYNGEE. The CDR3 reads CASSPLAGSSYNEQFF. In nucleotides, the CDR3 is TGTGCCAGCAGCCCTTTAGCGGGGAGCTCCTACAATGAGCAGTTCTTC.

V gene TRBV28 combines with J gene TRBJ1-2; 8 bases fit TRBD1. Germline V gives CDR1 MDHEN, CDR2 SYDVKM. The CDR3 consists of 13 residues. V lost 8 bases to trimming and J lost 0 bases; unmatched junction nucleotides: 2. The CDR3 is CASWDRPNYGYTF. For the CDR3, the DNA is TGTGCCAGCTGGGACAGGCCTAACTATGGCTACACCTTC.

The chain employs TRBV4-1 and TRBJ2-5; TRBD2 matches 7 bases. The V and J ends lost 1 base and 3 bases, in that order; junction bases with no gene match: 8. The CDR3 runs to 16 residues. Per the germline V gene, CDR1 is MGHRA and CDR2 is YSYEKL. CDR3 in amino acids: CASSQAGGSSEETQYF. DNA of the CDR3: TGCGCCAGCAGCCAAGCGGGCGGGAGTAGTGAAGAGACCCAGTACTTC.

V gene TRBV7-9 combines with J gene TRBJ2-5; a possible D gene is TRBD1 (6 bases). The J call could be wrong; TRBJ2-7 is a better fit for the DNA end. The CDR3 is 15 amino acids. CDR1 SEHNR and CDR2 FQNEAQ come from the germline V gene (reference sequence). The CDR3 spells CASSFLRDTSYEQYF. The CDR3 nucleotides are TGTGCCAGCAGCTTCCTCCGGGACACGTCCTACGAGCAGTACTTC.

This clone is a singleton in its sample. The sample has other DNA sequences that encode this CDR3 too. The DNA of the CDR3 is TGTGCCAGTAGTCGGGGACAGGGGAATGGCTACACCTTC. Translation: CASSRGQGNGYTF. The chain recombines TRBV19 with TRBJ1-2; 10 positions agree with TRBD1. The CDR3 is 13 residues long. V trimming: 5 bases; J trimming: 6 bases; junction bases outside the gene matches: 3. Germline V gene lookup returns CDR1 LNHDA and CDR2 SQIVND (reference sequence).

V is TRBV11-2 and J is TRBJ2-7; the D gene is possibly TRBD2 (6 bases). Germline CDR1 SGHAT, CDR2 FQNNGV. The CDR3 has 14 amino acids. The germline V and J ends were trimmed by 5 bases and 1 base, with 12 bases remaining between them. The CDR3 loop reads CASSPLAGSYEQYF. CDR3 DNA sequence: TGTGCCAGCAGCCCCCTGGCGGGGTCCTACGAGCAGTACTTC.

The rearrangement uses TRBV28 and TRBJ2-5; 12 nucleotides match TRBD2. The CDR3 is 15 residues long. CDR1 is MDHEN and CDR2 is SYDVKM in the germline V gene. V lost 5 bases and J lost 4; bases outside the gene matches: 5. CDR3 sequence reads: CASSTPGLAGETQYF. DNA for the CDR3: TGTGCCAGCAGTACCCCGGGACTAGCGGGAGAGACCCAGTACTTC.

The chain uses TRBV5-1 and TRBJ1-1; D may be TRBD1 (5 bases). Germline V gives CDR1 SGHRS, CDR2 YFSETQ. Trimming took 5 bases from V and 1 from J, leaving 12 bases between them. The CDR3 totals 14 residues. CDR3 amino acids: CASSTRGGNTEAFF. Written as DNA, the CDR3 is TGCGCCAGCAGTACGCGGGGGGGGAACACTGAAGCTTTCTTT.

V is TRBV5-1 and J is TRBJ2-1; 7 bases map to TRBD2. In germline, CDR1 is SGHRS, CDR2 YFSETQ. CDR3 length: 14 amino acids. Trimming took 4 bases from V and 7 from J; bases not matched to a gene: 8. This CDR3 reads CASSMPTSWNEQFF. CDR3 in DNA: TGCGCCAGCAGCATGCCGACTAGCTGGAATGAGCAGTTCTTC.

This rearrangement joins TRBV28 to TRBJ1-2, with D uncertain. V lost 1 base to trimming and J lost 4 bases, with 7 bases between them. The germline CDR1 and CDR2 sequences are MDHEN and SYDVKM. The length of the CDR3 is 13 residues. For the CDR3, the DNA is TGTGCCAGCAGTTTATCCGGGTTCTATGGCTACACCTTC. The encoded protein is CASSLSGFYGYTF.

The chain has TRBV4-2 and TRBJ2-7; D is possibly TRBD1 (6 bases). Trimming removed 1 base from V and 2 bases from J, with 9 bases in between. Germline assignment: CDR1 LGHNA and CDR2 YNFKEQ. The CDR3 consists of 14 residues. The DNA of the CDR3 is TGTGCCAGCAGCCAAGGCCGACAGGCCTACGAGCAGTACTTC. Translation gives CASSQGRQAYEQYF.

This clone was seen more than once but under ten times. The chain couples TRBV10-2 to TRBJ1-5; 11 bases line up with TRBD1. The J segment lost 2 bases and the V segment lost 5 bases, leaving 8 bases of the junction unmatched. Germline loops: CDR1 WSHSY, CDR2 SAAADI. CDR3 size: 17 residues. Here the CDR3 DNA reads TGCGCCAGCAGTCTGATAGCGGGACAGGGGGGCAATCAGCCCCAGCATTTT. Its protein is CASSLIAGQGGNQPQHF.

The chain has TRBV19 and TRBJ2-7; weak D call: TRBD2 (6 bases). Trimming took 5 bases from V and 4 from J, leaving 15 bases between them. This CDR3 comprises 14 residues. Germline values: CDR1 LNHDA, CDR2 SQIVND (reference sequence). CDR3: CASSLLAEGYEQYF. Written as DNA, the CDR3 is TGTGCCAGTAGTCTCTTAGCGGAGGGTTACGAGCAGTACTTC.

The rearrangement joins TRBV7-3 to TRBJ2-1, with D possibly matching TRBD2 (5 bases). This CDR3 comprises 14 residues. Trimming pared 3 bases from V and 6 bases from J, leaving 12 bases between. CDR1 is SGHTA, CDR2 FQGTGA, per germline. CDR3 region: CASSFGGPGNEQFF. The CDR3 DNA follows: TGTGCCAGCAGCTTCGGCGGGCCCGGCAATGAGCAGTTCTTC.

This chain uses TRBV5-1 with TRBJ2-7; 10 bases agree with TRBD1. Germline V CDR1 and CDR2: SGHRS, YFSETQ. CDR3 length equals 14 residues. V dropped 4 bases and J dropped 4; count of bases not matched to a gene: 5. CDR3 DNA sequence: TGCGCCAGCAGCCGGGACAGGGGAGTGTACGAGCAGTACTTC. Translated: CASSRDRGVYEQYF.

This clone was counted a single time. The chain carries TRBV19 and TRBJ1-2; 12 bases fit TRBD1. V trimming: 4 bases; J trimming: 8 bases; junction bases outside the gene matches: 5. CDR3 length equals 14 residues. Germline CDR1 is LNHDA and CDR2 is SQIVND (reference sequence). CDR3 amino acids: CASSNTGTGGGYTF. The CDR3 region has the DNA TGTGCCAGTAGTAATACCGGGACAGGGGGCGGCTACACCTTC.